This record concerns one T cell receptor (beta chain) sequence. This record belongs to a study of shared T cell receptors in the human thymus. Method: immunoSEQ multiplex PCR; TCRdb's copy keeps in-frame clones and lacks some. Of hundreds of thousands of clones listed, 85% to 95% are singletons. This clonotype originated in a human donor. Material: thymocytes.

CDR3 loop: CASSPRTSGGGYNEQFF. DNA for the CDR3: TGTGCCAGTAGTCCCCGGACTAGCGGGGGGGGCTACAATGAGCAGTTCTTC. This chain uses TRBV19 with TRBJ2-1; 15 nucleotides agree with TRBD2. V shed 5 bases, J shed 3 bases, and the junction held 5 bases outside the gene matches. This CDR3 contains 17 residues. Germline V gene data show CDR1 as LNHDA and CDR2 as SQIVND (reference sequence).